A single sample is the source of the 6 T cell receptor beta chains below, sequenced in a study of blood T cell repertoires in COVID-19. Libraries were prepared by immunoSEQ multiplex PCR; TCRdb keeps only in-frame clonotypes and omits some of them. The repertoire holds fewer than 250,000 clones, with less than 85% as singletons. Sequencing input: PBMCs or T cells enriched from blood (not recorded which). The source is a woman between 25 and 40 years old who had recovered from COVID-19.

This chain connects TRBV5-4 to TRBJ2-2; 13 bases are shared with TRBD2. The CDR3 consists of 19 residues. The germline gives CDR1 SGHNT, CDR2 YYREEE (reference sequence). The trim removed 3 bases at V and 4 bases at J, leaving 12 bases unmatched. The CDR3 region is CASSYGLAGATGVTGELFF. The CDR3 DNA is TGTGCCAGCAGCTACGGACTAGCGGGAGCGACCGGGGTCACCGGGGAGCTGTTTTTT.

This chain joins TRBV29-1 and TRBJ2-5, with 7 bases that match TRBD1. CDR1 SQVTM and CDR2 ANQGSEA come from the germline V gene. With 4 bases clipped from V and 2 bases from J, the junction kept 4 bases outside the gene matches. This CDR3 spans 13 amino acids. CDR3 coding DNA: TGCAGCGTTGGGAAGACAGGGCAAGAGACCCAGTACTTC. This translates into CSVGKTGQETQYF.

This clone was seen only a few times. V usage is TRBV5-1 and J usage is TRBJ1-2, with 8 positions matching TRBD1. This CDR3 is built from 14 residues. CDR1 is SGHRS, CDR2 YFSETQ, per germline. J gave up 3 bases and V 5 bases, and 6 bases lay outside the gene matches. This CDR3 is CASRAQGAYYGYTF. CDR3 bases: TGCGCCAGCAGGGCCCAGGGGGCTTACTATGGCTACACCTTC.

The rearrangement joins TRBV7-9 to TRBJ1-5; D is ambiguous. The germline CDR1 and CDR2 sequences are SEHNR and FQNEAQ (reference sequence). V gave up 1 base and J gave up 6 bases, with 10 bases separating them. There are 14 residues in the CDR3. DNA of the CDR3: TGTGCCAGCAGCTTAGGCGGGATGGGTCAGCCCCAGCATTTT. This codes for CASSLGGMGQPQHF.

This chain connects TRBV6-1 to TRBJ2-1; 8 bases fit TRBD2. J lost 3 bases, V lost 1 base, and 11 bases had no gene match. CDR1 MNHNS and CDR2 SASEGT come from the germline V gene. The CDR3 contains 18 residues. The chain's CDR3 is CASSEERELYRSYNEQFF. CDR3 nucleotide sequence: TGTGCCAGCAGTGAAGAGCGGGAGCTATATCGGAGCTACAATGAGCAGTTCTTC.

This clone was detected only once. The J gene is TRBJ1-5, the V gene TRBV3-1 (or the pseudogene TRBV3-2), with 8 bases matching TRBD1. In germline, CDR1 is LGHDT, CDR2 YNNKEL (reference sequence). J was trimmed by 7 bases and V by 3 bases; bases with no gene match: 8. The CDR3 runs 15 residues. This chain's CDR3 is CASSQGGQAVQPQHF. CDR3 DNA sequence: TGTGCCAGCAGCCAGGGGGGACAGGCCGTGCAGCCCCAGCATTTT.